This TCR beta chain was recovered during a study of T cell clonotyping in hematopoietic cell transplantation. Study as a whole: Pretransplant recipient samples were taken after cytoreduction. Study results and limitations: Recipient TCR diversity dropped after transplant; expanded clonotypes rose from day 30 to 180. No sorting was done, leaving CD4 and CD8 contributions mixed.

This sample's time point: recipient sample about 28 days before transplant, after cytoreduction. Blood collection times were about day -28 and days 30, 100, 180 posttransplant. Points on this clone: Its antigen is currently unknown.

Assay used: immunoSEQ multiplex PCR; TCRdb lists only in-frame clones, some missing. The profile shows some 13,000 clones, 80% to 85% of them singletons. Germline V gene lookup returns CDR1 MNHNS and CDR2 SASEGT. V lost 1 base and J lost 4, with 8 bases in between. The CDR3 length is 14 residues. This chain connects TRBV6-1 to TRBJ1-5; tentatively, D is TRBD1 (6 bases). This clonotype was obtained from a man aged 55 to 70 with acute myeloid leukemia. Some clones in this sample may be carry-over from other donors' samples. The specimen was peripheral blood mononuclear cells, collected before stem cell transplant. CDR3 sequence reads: CASSEGQVNQPQHF. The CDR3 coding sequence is TGTGCCAGCAGTGAAGGACAGGTGAATCAGCCCCAGCATTTT.